A single sample is the source of the 30 T cell receptor beta chains below, sequenced in a study of T cells in Graves' hyperthyroidism and ophthalmopathy (dated by TCRdb to about 2019). Library preparation was by multiplex PCR. The instrument given in TCRdb is Illumina HiSeq 2000. The TCR beta CDR3 regions were amplified from RNA transcripts. A first-round RT-PCR of the TCR CDR3 used the HTBI primer set with the Qiagen OneStep RT-PCR kit. The public reads were run again by TCRdb, first through fastp at Q25 and then through MiXCR, and only productive beta chains were kept. For every CDR3 protein sequence, its rows merge into one entry that carries the most common genes and DNA. Recorded for this sample are 490,000 or so distinct CDR3 sequences; about 16% of them occurred a single time. Of the sample, approximately 30% falls within the top ten clones. Sequenced sample: blood. The receptors were sampled from a woman aged 30 to 39 with Graves' ophthalmopathy.

This clonotype was observed a handful of times. This chain uses TRBV19 with TRBJ2-2; D might be TRBD1 or TRBD2, each matching 5 bases. Trimming cost V 5 bases and J 4 bases, with 14 bases left between them. Germline assignment: CDR1 LNHDA and CDR2 SQIVND (reference sequence). The CDR3 contains 15 residues. The CDR3 loop is CASSSGRTFTGELFF. The DNA of the CDR3 is TGTGCCAGTAGTTCGGGACGGACTTTCACCGGGGAGCTGTTTTTT.

This clonotype showed up just a few times. This chain connects TRBV12-3 or TRBV12-4 to TRBJ1-2, with TRBD1 matching over 10 bases. CDR3 size: 15 residues. With V trimmed by 7 bases and J by 5 bases, 10 bases remained unmatched. Here the CDR3 reads CASTQVWTGGYGYTF. The CDR3 coding sequence is TGTGCCAGCACCCAGGTGTGGACAGGGGGGTATGGCTACACCTTC.

The rearrangement uses TRBV13 and TRBJ2-1, with 8 bases that match TRBD2. Germline CDR1 reads PRHDT; CDR2 reads FYEKMQ (reference sequence). The CDR3 consists of 17 residues. V lost 5 bases to trimming and J lost 8 bases; unmatched junction nucleotides: 17. The CDR3: CASSRTGPSGSRYEQFF. The DNA for the CDR3 is TGTGCCAGCAGCCGGACCGGGCCGAGCGGGAGCCGCTATGAGCAGTTCTTC. Using reference TRBV13 and TRBJ2-1 for the parts outside the CDR3, the full variable domain is AAGVIQSPRHLIKEKRETATLKCYPIPRHDTVYWYQQGPGQDPQFLISFYEKMQSDKGSIPDRFSAQQFSDYHSELNMSSLELGDSALYFCASSRTGPSGSRYEQFFGPGTRLTVL.

This clonotype was detected many times. Compared with germline, one end of the junction differs, possibly owing to a read error. CDR3 sequence: CSAGEGADSSEAFF. CDR3 sequence (DNA): TGCAGTGCTGGAGAGGGGGCTGATTCTAGTGAAGCTTTCTTT. The chain combines TRBV20-1 with TRBJ1-1; TRBD1 agrees at 7 bases. Germline assignment: CDR1 DFQATT and CDR2 SNEGSKA (reference sequence). There are 14 residues in the CDR3.

The genes are TRBV6-5 and TRBJ2-2, with D maybe TRBD1 (6 bases). Per the germline V gene, CDR1 is MNHEY and CDR2 is SVGAGI. The CDR3 is made up of 15 amino acids. V lost 1 base and J lost 1, with 7 bases in between. The CDR3 DNA is TGTGCCAGCAGTTACTGGGGACAGAACACCGGGGAGCTGTTTTTT. It translates to CASSYWGQNTGELFF.

This clonotype was counted between two and nine times. This CDR3 reads CASSARDYYNEQFF. CDR3 nucleotide sequence: TGCGCCAGCAGCGCCCGGGACTACTACAATGAGCAGTTCTTC. The rearrangement uses TRBV4-3 and TRBJ2-1; 7 bases are shared with TRBD2. CDR1 is LGHNA and CDR2 is YSLEER in the germline V gene. V was clipped by 5 bases and J by 3 bases; unmatched bases: 4. There are 14 residues in the CDR3.

The chain couples TRBV6-1 to TRBJ2-2, with TRBD2 identical over 11 bases. V dropped 8 bases and J dropped 0; count of bases not matched to a gene: 5. The CDR3 sequence is 16 residues long. CDR1 is MNHNS and CDR2 is SASEGT in the germline V gene. CDR3 residues: CASRPSGRSNTGELFF. For the CDR3, the DNA is TGTGCCAGCCGTCCTAGCGGGAGGTCGAACACCGGGGAGCTGTTTTTT.

This clonotype was seen a handful of times. The rearrangement uses TRBV13 and TRBJ2-1; tentatively, D is TRBD2 (6 bases). V lost 5 bases to trimming and J lost 9 bases, with 17 bases between them. Looked up from germline, CDR1 is PRHDT and CDR2 is FYEKMQ (reference sequence). This CDR3 region has 14 residues. The CDR3 here is CASSLRLGPSEQFF. DNA for the CDR3: TGTGCCAGCAGCCTCCGACTAGGTCCGAGTGAGCAGTTCTTC. The full variable domain, in which reference TRBV13 and TRBJ2-1 provide the parts outside the CDR3, is AAGVIQSPRHLIKEKRETATLKCYPIPRHDTVYWYQQGPGQDPQFLISFYEKMQSDKGSIPDRFSAQQFSDYHSELNMSSLELGDSALYFCASSLRLGPSEQFFGPGTRLTVL.

V is TRBV5-6 and J is TRBJ2-7; D is uncertain. Germline V gene lookup returns CDR1 SGHDT and CDR2 YYEEEE. Trimming pared 6 bases from V and 3 bases from J, leaving 13 bases between. CDR3 length equals 13 residues. The CDR3 bases are TGTGCCAGCACCTTAGGAGATCACTACGAGCAGTACTTC. This translates into CASTLGDHYEQYF.

This clonotype appeared many times. The chain has TRBV28 and TRBJ2-3, with D hard to call. The CDR3 is 13 amino acids. Between the trimmed V and J ends, which lost 5 bases and 10 bases, there was a span of 16 bases. Germline lookup yields CDR1 MDHEN and CDR2 SYDVKM. The CDR3 here is CASSLQPSASQYF. The CDR3 coding sequence is TGTGCCAGCAGTCTCCAGCCCAGTGCGTCGCAGTATTTT.

This clonotype was recorded many times. The chain has TRBV11-2 and TRBJ2-5; D is perhaps TRBD2 (6 bases). Trimming left V 6 bases short and J 4 bases short, with 12 bases between. The CDR3 is made up of 13 amino acids. Germline CDR1 and CDR2: SGHAT and FQNNGV. The CDR3 region has the DNA TGTGCCAGCAGTTTCGGAGCGGGAGAGACCCAGTACTTC. Amino acids: CASSFGAGETQYF.

This clonotype was seen only a few times. DNA for the CDR3: TGTGCCACAACCCAGGGCAATACCTACAATGAGCAGTTCTTC. It yields the protein CATTQGNTYNEQFF. The chain uses TRBV27 and TRBJ2-1; D is perhaps TRBD1 (5 bases). V was trimmed by 10 bases and J by 2 bases, leaving 15 bases between them. The CDR3 extends over 14 amino acids. Germline values: CDR1 MNHEY, CDR2 SMNVEV (reference sequence).

In its sample, this clonotype was seen many times. This rearrangement joins TRBV20-1 to TRBJ2-7; no clear D gene. Germline loops: CDR1 DFQATT, CDR2 SNEGSKA (reference sequence). V was shortened by 3 bases and J by 2 bases, with 11 bases between the two germline ends. This CDR3 comprises 13 residues. Here the CDR3 DNA reads TGCAGTGCTAGTTTCGATGATCCCTACGAGCAGTACTTC. Its protein is CSASFDDPYEQYF.

This clonotype came up many times. The genes are TRBV20-1 and TRBJ2-2, with D tentatively TRBD1 or TRBD2 (5 bases each). The germline V and J ends were trimmed by 6 bases and 6 bases, with 17 bases remaining between them. This CDR3 has 14 residues. Germline lookup yields CDR1 DFQATT and CDR2 SNEGSKA (reference sequence). CDR3 nucleotide sequence: TGCAGTGCCGGACATGGACTGGATGCCGGGGAGCTGTTTTTT. Amino acid sequence: CSAGHGLDAGELFF.

The chain employs TRBV12-5 and TRBJ1-2; TRBD1 might be the D (6 bases). The CDR3 is 16 amino acids. The V end lost 1 base, the J end lost 5 bases, and 17 bases lay between the germline ends. Germline assignment: CDR1 LGHNT and CDR2 FRNRAP. The CDR3 protein is CASGLGTDRGAYGYTF. DNA of the CDR3: TGTGCTAGTGGTTTGGGGACAGACCGGGGGGCGTATGGCTACACCTTC.

The V and J genes are TRBV5-5 and TRBJ2-7; TRBD2 is a possible D gene (6 bases). V was clipped by 2 bases and J by 7 bases, with 19 bases between them. Germline assignment: CDR1 SGHKS and CDR2 YYEKEE (reference sequence). The CDR3 totals 15 residues. The CDR3 nucleotides read TGTGCCAGCAGCTTTGAGTTTGGCGGGATAAATGAGCAGTACTTC. It translates to CASSFEFGGINEQYF.

This clonotype occurred a few times. V is TRBV28 and J is TRBJ2-3, with D perhaps matching TRBD1 (5 bases). The CDR3 loop spans 14 amino acids. The V gene lost 5 bases and the J gene lost 5 bases, with 14 bases spanning the gap. Germline CDR1 MDHEN, CDR2 SYDVKM. CDR3 nucleotides: TGTGCCAGCAGTGTCAGGGATGTGGGAGATACGCAGTATTTT. It is translated as CASSVRDVGDTQYF.

This clonotype was observed at least ten times. The genes are TRBV3-1 and TRBJ1-4; D ambiguous. This CDR3 region has 12 residues. Trimming removed 4 bases at V and 0 bases at J, with 0 bases between. The germline CDR1 and CDR2 sequences are LGHDT and YNNKEL (reference sequence). CDR3 residues: CASSPTNEKLFF. Written as DNA, the CDR3 is TGTGCCAGCAGCCCAACTAATGAAAAACTGTTTTTT.

The V gene is TRBV7-2, the J gene TRBJ2-1, with TRBD2 identical over 9 bases. The CDR3 is 16 residues long. The V and J ends lost 0 bases and 8 bases, in that order; junction bases with no gene match: 8. Germline CDR1 and CDR2: SGHTA and FQGNSA. CDR3 DNA sequence: TGTGCCAGCAGCTTAGCGGTAGCGGGGGATATCTATGAGCAGTTCTTC. This codes for CASSLAVAGDIYEQFF. The full variable domain, completed using reference TRBV7-2 and TRBJ2-1, is GAGVSQSPSNKVTEKGKDVELRCDPISGHTALYWYRQSLGQGLEFLIYFQGNSAPDKSGLPSDRFSAERTGGSVSTLTIQRTQQEDSAVYLCASSLAVAGDIYEQFFGPGTRLTVL.

The chain is built from TRBV5-1 and TRBJ2-7, with 10 bases matching TRBD1. Trimming cost V 4 bases and J 3 bases; bases outside gene matches: 7. The CDR3 contains 15 residues. The V gene's germline CDR1 is SGHRS and CDR2 YFSETQ. CDR3 nucleotide sequence: TGCGCCAGCAGCATCATGACAGGGGGCCTCTACGAGCAGTACTTC. Its translation: CASSIMTGGLYEQYF.

This clonotype was seen more than once but under ten times. CDR3 in amino acids: CASSLVQGGSPLHF. The CDR3 bases are TGTGCCAGCAGTTTAGTGCAGGGTGGATCACCCCTCCACTTT. V is TRBV12-3 or TRBV12-4 and J is TRBJ1-6; tentatively, D is TRBD1 (5 bases). Trimming stripped 1 base from V and 10 bases from J, with 11 bases between. The CDR3 is 14 amino acids.

This clonotype was seen many times. This chain connects TRBV7-2 to TRBJ2-1; possibly TRBD2 for D (5 bases). The CDR3 consists of 16 residues. V lost 1 base, J lost 6 bases, and 16 bases lay in between. CDR1 and CDR2 from the germline V gene are SGHTA and FQGNSA. CDR3 nucleotide sequence: TGTGCCAGCAGCTTAGGGGGAAGCCGGGGTGGCAATGAGCAGTTCTTC. This gives the protein CASSLGGSRGGNEQFF.

This clonotype was found a few times. V is TRBV7-9 and J is TRBJ1-5; TRBD1 agrees at 7 bases. The J segment lost 5 bases and the V segment lost 7 bases, leaving 8 bases of the junction unmatched. The CDR3 is 14 residues long. CDR1 and CDR2 (germline): SEHNR, FQNEAQ (reference sequence). The DNA of the CDR3 is TGTGCCAGCACCCATACAGGGGACGATCAGCCCCAGCATTTT. Protein: CASTHTGDDQPQHF. Full variable domain (missing parts from reference TRBV7-9 and TRBJ1-5): DTGVSQNPRHKITKRGQNVTFRCDPISEHNRLYWYRQTLGQGPEFLTYFQNEAQLEKSRLLSDRFSAERPKGSFSTLEIQRTEQGDSAMYLCASTHTGDDQPQHFGDGTRLSIL.

The rearrangement links TRBV5-6 to TRBJ2-7; TRBD1 aligns across 7 bases. Germline CDR1 and CDR2: SGHDT and YYEEEE. The CDR3 runs to 14 residues. V lost 4 bases, J lost 4 bases, and 8 bases stayed unmatched. The CDR3: CASSRQGKGYEQYF. CDR3 in DNA: TGTGCCAGCAGCCGACAGGGAAAGGGTTACGAGCAGTACTTC.

Concerning this clonotype itself: Mismatch with germline at one junction end may stem from a read error. CDR3 protein: CASSLEVSRDTQYF. In DNA, the CDR3 is TGTGCCAGCAGCTTAGAGGTTAGCAGAGATACGCAGTATTTT. V and J are TRBV7-9 and TRBJ2-3, with D uncertain. This CDR3 region has 14 residues. CDR1 and CDR2 from the germline V gene are SEHNR and FQNEAQ (reference sequence).

The chain is built from TRBV27 and TRBJ1-2; tentatively, D is TRBD1 (5 bases). The CDR3 has 16 amino acids. Germline CDR1 is MNHEY and CDR2 is SMNVEV (reference sequence). The ends were cut back, 0 bases at V and 2 bases at J, with 13 bases in the middle. In nucleotides, the CDR3 is TGTGCCAGCAGTTTATCGCTCCGGGGACGGAACTATGGCTACACCTTC. Translating it yields CASSLSLRGRNYGYTF.

The chain is built from TRBV10-3 and TRBJ1-3; tentatively, D is TRBD1 (5 bases). V gave up 11 bases and J gave up 0 bases, with 23 bases separating them. The CDR3 has 17 amino acids. The germline V gene has CDR1 ENHRY and CDR2 SYGVKD. CDR3 residues: CASTAGGRAGSGNTIYF. The DNA of the CDR3 is TGTGCCTCCACAGCCGGCGGCAGGGCAGGCTCTGGAAACACCATATATTTT.

This clonotype was recorded a few times. One end of the junction varies from germline; a read error may be responsible. The chain couples TRBV12-3 or TRBV12-4 to TRBJ2-7; the D gene is possibly TRBD1 (6 bases). The length of the CDR3 is 14 residues. The DNA of the CDR3 is TGTGCCAGCAGTTATCTACAGGGTAACTACGAGCAGCACTTC. Its protein product is CASSYLQGNYEQHF.

In its sample, this clonotype was seen a few times. With a much larger clone just one base away, this may be a read error. CDR3 DNA: TGTGCCAGCAGACAGGGGCGACAAGGCTACGAGCAGTACTTC. Amino acids: CASRQGRQGYEQYF. The chain recombines TRBV7-2 with TRBJ2-7, with 7 bases aligning to TRBD1. The CDR3 sequence is 14 residues long. Trimming cost V 6 bases and J 3 bases; bases outside gene matches: 8. Germline V CDR1 and CDR2: SGHTA, FQGNSA.

This clonotype was seen repeatedly, ten times or more. The chain recombines TRBV5-6 with TRBJ2-3; possible D gene TRBD2, 6 bases. This CDR3 has 16 amino acids. Looked up from germline, CDR1 is SGHDT and CDR2 is YYEEEE. V gave up 4 bases and J gave up 6 bases, with 21 bases separating them. The CDR3 loop is CASSILDSGSWDTQYF. The CDR3 DNA reads as TGTGCCAGCAGCATACTCGATAGCGGCTCATGGGATACGCAGTATTTT.